This T cell receptor (beta chain) was identified during a study of blood T cells in healthy people across ages. Findings and caveats of the study: Naive CD4+ cell counts and diversity both ran higher in long-lived than in aged donors.

A second roughly 6 to 12 cycle PCR used barcoded and J-beta primers. Using its own MiXCR run on the 5' RACE reads, TCRdb lists one record per CDR3 protein. The table includes 750,000 to 950,000 distinct CDR3 sequences, more than 25% detected once. In each sample, at least 7 million PBMCs were isolated. This clonotype turned up a few times. Antigen: not known. The CDR3 is made up of 14 amino acids. Germline loops: CDR1 SGHRS, CDR2 YFSETQ. Trimming cost V 5 bases and J 6 bases, with 15 bases left between them. A further study also used this sample, focusing on T cells of mothers and their children. That report adds: Whatever RNA was extracted went entirely into cDNA synthesis, at roughly 1.5 ug per 15 ul. It was observed that no persistent microchimeric T cell clones could be detected.

The sample comprised blood. V gene TRBV5-1 combines with J gene TRBJ2-1; possible D gene TRBD2, 6 bases. This clonotype was obtained from a boy under 18 in good health. CDR3 region: CASRTLGLTNEQFF. In DNA form, the CDR3 reads TGCGCCAGCAGAACTCTGGGACTGACCAATGAGCAGTTCTTC.